Listed below are T cell receptor beta chains from one sample, sequenced in a study of early T cells in non-severe SARS-CoV-2 infection. TCRdb processed the 5' RACE reads anew with MiXCR; each CDR3 protein has one entry. This table holds around 70,000 distinct CDR3 sequences, less than 15% found once. Material for sequencing was whole blood. The receptors stem from an adult who was a healthcare worker with PCR-confirmed SARS-CoV-2 infection or an uninfected control (not recorded which). CDR3s leave out the opening cysteine and the closing phenylalanine or tryptophan. The order of the fields is V gene, D gene, CDR3 length, J gene, CDR3 protein. A D gene is named only where the DNA matches it firmly.

TRBV3-1,.,10,TRBJ2-7,ASSQRSYEQY
TRBV12-3/TRBV12-4,.,14,TRBJ2-6,ASSLPPAGGANVLT
TRBV29-1,.,10,TRBJ2-5,SVELPQETQY
TRBV29-1,TRBD2,11,TRBJ2-1,SVAGLAVNEQF
TRBV5-1,.,12,TRBJ2-1,ASSPTTFYNEQF
TRBV3-1,.,11,TRBJ2-1,ASSPVAYNEQF
TRBV25-1,TRBD1,12,TRBJ1-4,ASSEAGGEEKLF
TRBV5-8,.,13,TRBJ2-1,ASGLSRGRYNEQF
TRBV7-3,.,10,TRBJ1-1,ASSSSNAEAF
TRBV18,TRBD1,12,TRBJ2-3,ASSPDRVSDTQY
TRBV20-1,.,12,TRBJ2-5,SVTSADPQETQY